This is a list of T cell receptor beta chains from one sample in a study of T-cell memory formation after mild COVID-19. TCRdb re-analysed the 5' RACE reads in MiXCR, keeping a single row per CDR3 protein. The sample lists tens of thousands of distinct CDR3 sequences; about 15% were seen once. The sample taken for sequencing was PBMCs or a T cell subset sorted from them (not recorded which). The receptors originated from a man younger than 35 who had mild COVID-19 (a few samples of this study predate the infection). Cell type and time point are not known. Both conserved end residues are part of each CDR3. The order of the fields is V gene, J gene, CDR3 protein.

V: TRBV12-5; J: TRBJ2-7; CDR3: CASGSTGLSYEQYF
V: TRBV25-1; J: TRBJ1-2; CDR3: CASSERPGGYTF
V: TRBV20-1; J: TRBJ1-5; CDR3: CSARDTRNQGAQPQHF
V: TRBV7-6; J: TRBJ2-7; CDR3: CASSLAQQESYEQYF
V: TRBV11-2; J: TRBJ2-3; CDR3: CASSGNRVGITDTQYF
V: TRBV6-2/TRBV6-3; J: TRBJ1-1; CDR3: CASSWTGGYNTEAFF
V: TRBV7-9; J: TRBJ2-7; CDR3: CASSPRDRTYEQYF
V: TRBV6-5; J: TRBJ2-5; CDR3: CASSPTSGGAWETQYF
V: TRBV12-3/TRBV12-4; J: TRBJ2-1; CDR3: CASSFGAGGFNEQFF
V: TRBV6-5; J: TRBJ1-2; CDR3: CASSYLPTGAGYGYTF
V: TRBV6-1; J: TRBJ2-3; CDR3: CASSVAGARTDTQYF
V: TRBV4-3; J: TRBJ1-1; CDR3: CASSQVIGSTEAFF
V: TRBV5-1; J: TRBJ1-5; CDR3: CASSRTGGDPPQHF
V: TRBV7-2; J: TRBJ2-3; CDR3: CASSFGTGFTDTQYF
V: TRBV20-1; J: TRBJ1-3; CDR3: CSVQQIAGNTIYF
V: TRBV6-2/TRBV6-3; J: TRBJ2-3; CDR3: CASSYRTPSDTQYF
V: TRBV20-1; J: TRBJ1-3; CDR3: CSARDPQGNTIYF